Below are 25 T cell receptor beta chains sequenced from a single sample in a study of beta chain features in type 1 diabetes. Study-wide results and caveats: TCRB CDR3s were moderately but significantly shorter in Type 1 diabetes patients in all four CD4+ subsets.

Expressed TCRB transcripts were sequenced because the isolated RNA had all been reverse transcribed beforehand. The assay was immunoSEQ multiplex PCR, and TCRdb's table has in-frame clones only and misses some. Of 130,000 or so clones in the sample, 15% to 20% are singletons; the top ten hold 2% to 2.5%. For these TCRs, the target antigens are not known. The sample taken for sequencing was central memory CD4+ T cells from blood. The receptors originated from a man aged 25-40 years with type 1 diabetes.

In this sample, this clone turned up many times. Mismatch with germline at one junction end may stem from a read error. The chain carries TRBV18 and TRBJ2-1, with D tentatively TRBD1 (6 bases). CDR3 size: 14 residues. Germline assignment: CDR1 KGHSH and CDR2 LQKENI. CDR3 nucleotide sequence: TGTGCCAGCTCGCCACAGGGTAGTATCGATGAGCAGTTCTTC. This encodes CASSPQGSIDEQFF.

This clone was seen only a few times. J is TRBJ2-1 and V is TRBV27; D is possibly TRBD2 (5 bases). The germline V gene encodes CDR1 MNHEY and CDR2 SMNVEV (reference sequence). The CDR3 covers 14 residues. The V gene lost 6 bases and the J gene lost 7 bases, with 16 bases spanning the gap. The CDR3 coding sequence is TGTGCCAGCAGGACCTTTACTAGGGCTAATGAGCAGTTCTTC. Translation gives CASRTFTRANEQFF.

This clone was seen a handful of times. This CDR3 reads CASSRQETQYF. The CDR3 nucleotides are TGTGCCAGCAGCCGCCAAGAGACCCAGTACTTC. The chain joins TRBV5-6 to TRBJ2-5; D is unclear. This CDR3 is built from 11 residues. Between the trimmed V and J ends, which lost 4 bases and 1 base, there was a span of 2 bases. Germline lookup yields CDR1 SGHDT and CDR2 YYEEEE.

The chain recombines TRBV19 with TRBJ2-1; D unclear. CDR3 length: 14 residues. In germline, CDR1 is LNHDA, CDR2 SQIVND (reference sequence). V was pared by 7 bases and J by 8 bases, with 18 bases between. The CDR3 reads CASTNGVGFDEQFF. The CDR3 DNA sequence: TGTGCCAGTACCAATGGGGTAGGTTTCGATGAGCAGTTCTTC.

A few counts support this clone. V is TRBV7-2 and J is TRBJ2-1; D tentatively fits TRBD1 or TRBD2 (6 bases each). The CDR3 has 17 residues. The germline V gene has CDR1 SGHTA and CDR2 FQGNSA. Trimming cost V 0 bases and J 6 bases, with 18 bases left between them. The CDR3 region is CASSLAPGATPFNEQFF. DNA for the CDR3: TGTGCCAGCAGCTTAGCGCCGGGGGCAACCCCTTTCAATGAGCAGTTCTTC. The whole variable domain, remainder taken from reference TRBV7-2 and TRBJ2-1, is GAGVSQSPSNKVTEKGKDVELRCDPISGHTALYWYRQSLGQGLEFLIYFQGNSAPDKSGLPSDRFSAERTGGSVSTLTIQRTQQEDSAVYLCASSLAPGATPFNEQFFGPGTRLTVL.

This clone was seen only a few times. The chain has TRBV7-2 and TRBJ2-7; D remains ambiguous. V was cut by 2 bases and J by 0 bases, with 8 bases left in between. CDR1 is SGHTA, CDR2 FQGNSA, per germline. The CDR3 is 14 amino acids. In DNA form, the CDR3 reads TGTGCCAGCAGCTTAAGTCAGATCTCCTACGAGCAGTACTTC. Protein: CASSLSQISYEQYF.

The sample holds a few counts of this clone. The J gene is TRBJ1-2, the V gene TRBV9; no reliable D call. CDR1 is SGDLS, CDR2 YYNGEE, per germline. Trimming removed 4 bases at V and 6 bases at J, with 19 bases between. This CDR3 is 15 amino acids long. The CDR3 coding sequence is TGTGCCAGCAGCCCCACCGTATTAGGCGGGCATGGCTACACCTTC. Its protein product is CASSPTVLGGHGYTF.

The chain links TRBV2 to TRBJ2-2, with 12 bases aligning to TRBD2. CDR1 is SNHLY and CDR2 is FYNNEI in the germline V gene. The CDR3 runs 15 residues. V dropped 6 bases and J dropped 5; count of bases not matched to a gene: 4. The CDR3 sequence is CASRRLAGATGELFF. In DNA form, the CDR3 reads TGTGCCAGCAGACGACTAGCGGGGGCAACCGGGGAGCTGTTTTTT.

V usage is TRBV7-2 and J usage is TRBJ1-5; TRBD1 agrees at 7 bases. Germline V gene data show CDR1 as SGHTA and CDR2 as FQGNSA. This CDR3 is built from 13 residues. J gave up 4 bases and V 5 bases, and 2 bases lay outside the gene matches. The CDR3 reads CASSLDRNQPQHF. The CDR3 DNA sequence: TGTGCCAGCAGCCTGGACAGGAATCAGCCCCAGCATTTT.

This clone has more than one count but fewer than ten. Distinct nucleotide sequences in the sample also encode this CDR3. The chain has TRBV7-2 and TRBJ2-3; TRBD1 is a possible D gene (6 bases). This CDR3 spans 13 amino acids. CDR1 is SGHTA and CDR2 is FQGNSA in the germline V gene. V dropped 4 bases and J dropped 4 bases, with 9 bases sitting between them. CDR3 sequence: CASSSRGADTQYF. CDR3 coding DNA: TGTGCCAGCAGCTCCAGGGGTGCAGATACGCAGTATTTT.

Worth noting for this clone: This CDR3 is also generated by other DNA sequences in the sample. The chain recombines TRBV10-3 with TRBJ1-1; possible D gene TRBD1, 5 bases. This CDR3 spans 13 amino acids. Germline CDR1 is ENHRY and CDR2 is SYGVKD. V was pared by 4 bases and J by 0 bases, with 6 bases between. DNA for the CDR3: TGTGCCATCAGTGGGGGGATGAACACTGAAGCTTTCTTT. Its protein is CAISGGMNTEAFF.

This sequence joins TRBV5-1 and TRBJ1-4; D not resolved. The germline gives CDR1 SGHRS, CDR2 YFSETQ. V was pared by 1 base and J by 8 bases, with 15 bases between. The CDR3 has 15 amino acids. The CDR3 DNA follows: TGCGCCAGCAGCTTGTCTCGGCGAGGAGAAGAAAAACTGTTTTTT. Its protein product is CASSLSRRGEEKLFF.

The J gene is TRBJ2-5, the V gene TRBV7-9; perhaps D is TRBD1 or TRBD2 (5 bases each). The CDR3 runs 15 residues. Trimming cost V 2 bases and J 1 base, with 11 bases left between them. Germline-derived CDR1 and CDR2 are SEHNR and FQNEAQ (reference sequence). CDR3 protein: CASSLSWDPQETQYF. As DNA, the CDR3 is TGTGCCAGCAGCTTAAGCTGGGACCCCCAAGAGACCCAGTACTTC.

This clone has a single count. V is TRBV7-9 and J is TRBJ2-2; no firm D call. There are 14 residues in the CDR3. The V gene's germline CDR1 is SEHNR and CDR2 FQNEAQ (reference sequence). V was pared by 2 bases and J by 6 bases, with 10 bases between. CDR3 sequence: CASSLTEFAGELFF. CDR3 in DNA: TGTGCCAGCAGCTTAACCGAGTTCGCCGGGGAGCTGTTTTTT.

This rearrangement joins TRBV19 to TRBJ2-2; D gene unclear. Germline V gene lookup returns CDR1 LNHDA and CDR2 SQIVND (reference sequence). The V end was cut by 4 bases, the J end by 5 bases, with 5 bases between. The CDR3 totals 12 residues. The DNA of the CDR3 is TGTGCCAGTAGTAGGCAGACCGGGGAGCTGTTTTTT. Protein product: CASSRQTGELFF.

This clone appeared a few times. The rearrangement joins TRBV4-2 to TRBJ1-5; D is uncertain. The CDR3 runs to 15 residues. CDR1 and CDR2 (germline): LGHNA, YNFKEQ. V lost 6 bases to trimming and J lost 0 bases, with 12 bases between them. The CDR3 protein is CASRTTAYSNQPQHF. The CDR3 nucleotides read TGTGCCAGCAGGACGACGGCTTATAGCAATCAGCCCCAGCATTTT.

V gene TRBV9 combines with J gene TRBJ2-3; TRBD2 agrees at 11 bases. The germline V gene encodes CDR1 SGDLS and CDR2 YYNGEE. V shed 0 bases and J 5 bases; nucleotides not matched to a gene: 8. This CDR3 region has 17 residues. CDR3 bases: TGTGCCAGCAGCGTAGTCCCACTAGCGGGGGCGCGAGATACGCAGTATTTT. This translates into CASSVVPLAGARDTQYF.

Notes on this clone: Other DNA sequences in this specimen translate into the identical CDR3. The chain couples TRBV5-1 to TRBJ2-5; D remains unclear. Trimming cost V 0 bases and J 5 bases, with 2 bases left between them. The length of the CDR3 is 11 residues. The germline gives CDR1 SGHRS, CDR2 YFSETQ. CDR3 residues: CASSLAETQYF. The CDR3 coding sequence is TGCGCCAGCAGCTTGGCCGAGACCCAGTACTTC.

This clone was counted many times. The chain employs TRBV9 and TRBJ1-1; weak D call: TRBD1 (5 bases). This CDR3 has 14 residues. CDR1 is SGDLS and CDR2 is YYNGEE in the germline V gene. The V and J ends lost 4 bases and 1 base respectively, with 11 bases between them. The CDR3 DNA follows: TGTGCCAGCAGCCAGGCAGGGAAGAACACTGAAGCTTTCTTT. Translating gives CASSQAGKNTEAFF. Supplemented by reference TRBV9 and TRBJ1-1, the full variable domain reads DSGVTQTPKHLITATGQRVTLRCSPRSGDLSVYWYQQSLDQGLQFLIQYYNGEERAKGNILERFSAQQFPDLHSELNLSSLELGDSALYFCASSQAGKNTEAFFGQGTRLTVV.

This clone was counted between two and nine times. The gene calls are TRBV7-2 and TRBJ2-5; tentative D call: TRBD2 (6 bases). V was cut by 4 bases and J by 4 bases, with 10 bases left in between. The CDR3 length is 13 residues. Germline V CDR1 and CDR2: SGHTA, FQGNSA. CDR3 nucleotides: TGTGCCAGCAGCTACCTCGGGGGAGAGACCCAGTACTTC. Translating gives CASSYLGGETQYF.

The table lists this clone with a few counts. This chain links TRBV9 with TRBJ2-5; D is unclear. CDR1 is SGDLS and CDR2 is YYNGEE in the germline V gene. The CDR3 is 12 amino acids. V was cut by 0 bases and J by 2 bases, with 2 bases left in between. Here the CDR3 reads CASSVAQETQYF. CDR3 bases: TGTGCCAGCAGCGTAGCGCAAGAGACCCAGTACTTC. Full variable domain (remainder filled in from reference TRBV9 and TRBJ2-5): DSGVTQTPKHLITATGQRVTLRCSPRSGDLSVYWYQQSLDQGLQFLIQYYNGEERAKGNILERFSAQQFPDLHSELNLSSLELGDSALYFCASSVAQETQYFGPGTRLLVL.

V usage is TRBV18 and J usage is TRBJ1-6; 10 bases line up with TRBD1. The V gene end was trimmed by 2 bases and the J gene end by 7 bases; junction bases not matched to a gene: 2. The CDR3 spans 15 residues. CDR1 is KGHSH and CDR2 is LQKENI in the germline V gene. CDR3 protein: CASSPRDRGNSPLHF. The CDR3 DNA follows: TGTGCCAGCTCACCAAGGGACAGGGGAAATTCACCCCTCCACTTT.

The rearrangement uses TRBV28 and TRBJ1-5; D not resolved. V lost 6 bases and J lost 0, with 9 bases in between. Germline V gene data show CDR1 as MDHEN and CDR2 as SYDVKM. The CDR3 is 14 amino acids. This CDR3 is CASRERASNQPQHF. The DNA of the CDR3 is TGTGCCAGCAGGGAGAGGGCTAGCAATCAGCCCCAGCATTTT.

This clone was seen a few times. This chain connects TRBV29-1 to TRBJ1-4; possible D gene TRBD1, 5 bases. Germline V gene lookup returns CDR1 SQVTM and CDR2 ANQGSEA. Trimming left V 5 bases short and J 8 bases short, with 18 bases between. The CDR3 is 14 residues long. DNA of the CDR3: TGCAGCGTTTCAGGGACTGCCTTTGGGGAAAAACTGTTTTTT. It yields the protein CSVSGTAFGEKLFF.

This chain joins TRBV19 and TRBJ2-7; 7 bases fit TRBD1. The CDR3 is made up of 15 amino acids. Germline V gives CDR1 LNHDA, CDR2 SQIVND (reference sequence). J gave up 1 base and V 1 base, and 4 bases lay outside the gene matches. CDR3 DNA: TGTGCCAGTAGTATAGCGTCAGGGGGATCCTACGAGCAGTACTTC. It is translated as CASSIASGGSYEQYF. Variable domain in full (rest from reference TRBV19 and TRBJ2-7): DGGITQSPKYLFRKEGQNVTLSCEQNLNHDAMYWYRQDPGQGLRLIYYSQIVNDFQKGDIAEGYSVSREKKESFPLTVTSAQKNPTAFYLCASSIASGGSYEQYFGPGTRLTVT.